This T cell receptor beta chain emerged from a study of T cell responses to AZD1222 COVID-19 vaccine. Sequencing used immunoSEQ multiplex PCR; TCRdb keeps in-frame clones, though not all of them. The sample lists more than 110,000 clones; approximately 90% were seen once. This TCR came from an adult in good health. Sequencing was performed on peripheral blood, taken on day 0 of AZD1222 vaccination.

The CDR3 DNA is TGTGCCAGCAGCCCCACAGAGTCCTACGAGCAGTACTTC. Encoded protein: CASSPTESYEQYF. This chain uses TRBV7-3 with TRBJ2-7, with D hard to call. The germline V gene encodes CDR1 SGHTA and CDR2 FQGTGA. This CDR3 is built from 13 residues. V lost 5 bases, J lost 1 base, and 9 bases lay in between.